What follows is one T cell receptor (beta chain) and its context. Its target is unknown. The protocol was immunoSEQ multiplex PCR, while the TCRdb copy is restricted to in-frame clones and leaves out a portion. The sample shows over 45,000 clones, more than 70% of them seen only once. This entry belongs to a study of graft-versus-host responses after intestinal transplantation. Study background: The transplants performed in recipients were multivisceral, liver-intestinal, or isolated intestinal. The whole recipient group had anti-thymocyte globulin induction followed by tacrolimus and steroids for around 3 years.

V dropped 1 base and J dropped 3 bases, with 7 bases sitting between them. The CDR3 is made up of 14 amino acids. Per the germline V gene, CDR1 is SGHNT and CDR2 is YYREEE (reference sequence). Whole-study results and caveats: Peak circulating GvH clone levels were associated with early post-transplant HvG declines.

This clonotype was obtained from a human donor who was the organ donor for an intestinal transplant. The source material was unstimulated CD4+ T cells sorted from spleen or lymph node cells, sampled before transplant. The rearrangement uses TRBV5-4 and TRBJ2-2; no clear D gene. The DNA of the CDR3 is TGTGCCAGCAGCTTGTTGCTAGACACCGGGGAGCTGTTTTTT. It translates to CASSLLLDTGELFF.